Included here is one T cell receptor beta chain sequence, with context. This clone was counted between two and nine times. Its antigen is unknown. No base quality values were provided; no much bigger clone lies one nucleotide off. This entry belongs to a study of cytomegalovirus exposure and HLA in healthy donors (dated by TCRdb to the late 2010s). Background for the entire study: An earlier analysis of several hundred of the donors reported 250 to 300 Gb of sequence data and 117 million unique TCR beta sequences from some 180 million T cells. The number of donors typed differed by locus, with roughly 620-630 for A, B, C, DRB1 and DQB1, 522 for DQA1, some 570 for DPA1, and around 430 for DPB1. The study aimed to test whether cataloging public T cell receptors could reveal signatures of past pathogen exposure. Class I and class II HLA loci were covered by the typing at four-digit resolution. A later analysis re-analyzed previously published TCR beta repertoires from 660 or so donors and added high-resolution HLA genotyping to study TCR occurrence patterns. Among some 410 genotyped donors of the cohort, an average of approximately 240,000 unique TCR beta nucleotide sequences was sequenced per donor, of which approximately 19% were non-productive. Roughly 5 DR-DQ haplotypes were treated as single units for association and clustering because of strong linkage in the cohort. Alongside the repertoire data, information on donor age, sex, ethnicity and CMV serostatus was compiled. A later genetic analysis used genome-wide SNP genotypes for about 60% of the roughly 670 donors, treating that subset as a discovery cohort. Along with the approximately 700-subject first cohort, a separate validation cohort of over 90 different subjects was used. The genetic ancestry cluster associated with self-reported Caucasian donors included roughly 84% of the roughly 400 genotyped donors. To predict cytomegalovirus infection status, the study combined high-throughput TCR immunosequencing, statistical association of individual TCRs with disease status, and machine learning. To decide whether each TCR beta V gene segment behaved as functional or pseudogenic, an earlier analysis of some 600 of the donors relied on high-throughput TCR beta sequencing. An early release that covered about 640 HLA-typed donors contained approximately 300 gigabases of sequencing data and tens of millions of unique TCR sequences. The study profiled the T cell repertoires of more than 500 subjects by immunosequencing and related them to cytomegalovirus serostatus. Rather than drawing on any new phenotypic data, the later analysis identified candidate immune exposures from TCR beta sequences and the way those sequences occurred across donors. All discovery cohort repertoires had been generated on a single sequencing platform.

The cohort comprised several hundred healthy bone marrow donors. At the time of sampling, all cohort members were nominally healthy, though unrecorded immune exposures were likely present. The donor was CMV seronegative and was included in the group of 352 seronegative cohort members. Every donor gave a peripheral blood sample, and the peripheral blood mononuclear cells from that sample were used for TCR beta sequencing. The Qiagen DNeasy Blood Extraction Kit was used to extract genomic DNA from the blood cell samples. Paper-wide results and their limitations: When HLA alleles, especially DR and DQ, strongly co-occurred, attributing TCR associations to individual alleles was difficult. A further reported finding was that TCR beta sequences accurately predicted the HLA-A and HLA-B alleles for most subjects in the first cohort. It was suggested by the authors that the approach could potentially be generalized to other disease states and immunological phenotypes. An earlier analysis of approximately 590 of the donors showed that most TCR beta V segments appeared in productive rearrangements either about 87% or about 30% of the time, which broadly matched IMGT annotations. According to a later analysis, most CMV-associated TCR beta chains appeared to be HLA-restricted, and the HLA associations seemed to be driven largely by CMV exposure. In a later analysis, HLA-associated TCR beta chains were found to be more clonally expanded and to have lower generation probabilities than equally common non-associated chains. Seventeen rarely observed V segments, including chromosome 9 orphons, were excluded from the earlier analysis of about 610 of the donors because counts were too low. Because the 87-base-pair reads could not distinguish some IMGT-functional V segments, including TRBV6-2 and TRBV6-3, those segments were excluded. The presence/absence analyses assumed that sequencing depth was roughly uniform across donors, and that assumption may not be true. A later analysis found that TCR association rates varied across HLA loci, with DRB1 alleles showing the most associated TCRs and HLA-C alleles the fewest. Specific HLA alleles were associated with about 17,000 TCR beta sequences at a false discovery rate of 0.05 in a later analysis. In a later genetic analysis, a missense DCLRE1C variant was associated with V-gene and J-gene trimming of TCR beta chains, and the association was replicated in an independent cohort. Because some donors lacked HLA typing at each locus, the association tests relied only on the typed subset. The study gave a list of about 160 TCR beta chains associated with cytomegalovirus. A cluster of highly shared sequence variants was judged likely to be a technical artifact of the sequencing pipeline. In a later analysis, several top co-occurrence clusters were reported to appear linked to parvovirus B19, influenza, CMV and Epstein-Barr virus. A later genetic analysis reported fewer N-insertions in productive TCRs among donors in an Asian-associated ancestry cluster than the roughly 690-donor mean. In both the original and validation cohorts, the classifier was reported to diagnose cytomegalovirus status with high specificity and sensitivity. Correlated functional status among segregating V segments might reflect linkage disequilibrium, but an unknown experimental factor could not be ruled out. This cohort had only TCR beta chains sequenced, and the lack of alpha or paired-chain data limited which features could be detected. While some public TCRs were present in many individuals, most TCR sequences turned up only very rarely across donors. A few of the identified cytomegalovirus-associated TCR beta chains were confirmed in vitro to be specific for cytomegalovirus antigens. Immune exposure information for the cohort was limited to CMV serostatus.

Deletion took 3 bases off V and 3 bases off J, with a span of 12 bases between the germline ends. The CDR3 measures 15 amino acids from cysteine to phenylalanine. The retained sequence is limited to the CDR3, 45 bases, with the frame set at the first base. For CDR1 and CDR2, the germline V gene lists MNHNS and SASEGT. The library relied on the immunoSEQ multiplex PCR assay. For the multiplex PCR, a mixture combining 60 forward primers for TCR Vbeta segments and 13 reverse primers for TCR Jbeta segments was used. Amplification of the CDR3 region of rearranged TCR beta genes was performed with a multiplex PCR assay on genomic DNA. Amplified TCR beta libraries were sequenced as 87-base-pair reads on the Illumina HiSeq System. Turning to the authors' computational methods: A later analysis tallied roughly 80 million unique TCR beta chains across the 660 or so repertoires, and some 10 million of those chains were shared by two or more donors. Raw reads were error-corrected and collapsed into unique sequences with a nearest-neighbor algorithm that merged closely related sequences to remove PCR and sequencing errors. V, D and J gene segments were assigned by aligning CDR3 sequences to IMGT reference sequences. Each retained sequence needed at least a six-nucleotide match to both a V gene segment and a J gene segment. A rearrangement was called productive if the CDR3 had no stop codons and remained in frame with V and J, and every other rearrangement was called non-productive. Following IMGT convention, CDR3 was defined as the stretch from the second conserved V-encoded cysteine to the conserved J-encoded phenylalanine. The earlier analysis of 500 to 650 of the donors excluded any sequence lacking an unambiguous match to a single V gene segment. An earlier analysis of some 500 of the donors classified V segments as functional when productive rearrangements were above 56.7% and as segregating when the standard deviation between donors was above 5%. A statistical classification framework was developed to diagnose cytomegalovirus status using the catalog of TCR beta chain sequences. In a later analysis, V and J genes were assigned by comparing TCR nucleotide sequences against IMGT/GENE-DB human TR gene sequences. The TCRdist pipeline was used in a later analysis to assign CDR3 sequences and most-parsimonious VDJ recombination scenarios. In a later analysis, each TCR beta chain was defined by its CDR3 amino acid sequence together with its V-gene family, and reads lacking a unique V-gene family were excluded. As a way to deal with suspected cross-contamination and a sequencing artifact, a later analysis dropped approximately 590 nucleotide sequences that were highly shared and had low generation probability. In a later analysis, a clonal expansion index was calculated for each public chain from normalized within-repertoire ranks of inferred template counts. Generation probabilities in a later analysis came from a VDJ recombination model fitted to out-of-frame rearrangements, and those results were checked against IGoR. In a later analysis, TCR-TCR, TCR-HLA and TCR-CMV co-occurrence was scored with hypergeometric tests, and a repertoire-size bias correction was applied to TCR pairs. In a later analysis, false discovery rates were estimated by permuting HLA or CMV assignments 20 times. In a later analysis, co-occurring TCRs were grouped using DBSCAN, with TCRdist sequence similarity added in when clustering inside HLA-allele-positive subsets. Repertoires with fewer than 30,000 or more than 120,000 public chains, plus five repertoires with anomalous nucleotide sharing, were excluded from co-occurrence clustering. TCRdb re-hosts the immuneACCESS table, in-frame sequences only. Its copies lack some clones; in the studies checked, an unresolved V gene accounts for under half of them, and the cause for the rest is not known. Clonal size and the V and J genes are those of that table, whereas D and trimming came from the DNA. This sample has approximately 120,000 clones in its table, and 60% to 85% of those were observed once. 3.4% of the sample is held by the ten biggest clonotypes.

In this chain, TRBV6-1 is recombined with TRBJ1-5, and TRBD1 may be the D gene, going by 5 matching bases. The specimen sequenced was PBMCs. The sequence derives from a man aged 25 to 45 in good health and CMV-seronegative. The CDR3 corresponds to CASSEEGAINQPQHF. In nucleotide form, the sequence is TGTGCCAGCAGTGAGGAAGGGGCCATCAATCAGCCCCAGCATTTT.